These 31 T cell receptor beta chains were all obtained from the same sample, sequenced in a study of T-cell memory formation after mild COVID-19. TCRdb re-analysed the 5' RACE reads in MiXCR, keeping a single row per CDR3 protein. The sample carries 250,000 to 300,000 distinct CDR3 sequences, 15% to 20% recorded once. The sequenced sample was PBMCs or a T cell subset sorted from them (not recorded which). Every receptor here comes from a young man who had mild COVID-19 (a few samples of this study predate the infection). Cell type and time point are not known.

This clonotype has just a few counts. Here the CDR3 reads CASSLFKQETQYF. As DNA, the CDR3 is TGTGCCAGCAGCTTGTTTAAGCAAGAGACCCAGTACTTC. This chain uses TRBV5-6 with TRBJ2-5; D is unclear. V was shortened by 1 base and J by 2 bases, with 6 bases between the two germline ends. The CDR3 has 13 residues. CDR1 SGHDT and CDR2 YYEEEE come from the germline V gene.

The chain employs TRBV20-1 and TRBJ1-2; D may be TRBD1 (5 bases). Germline V CDR1 and CDR2: DFQATT, SNEGSKA (reference sequence). CDR3 length equals 14 residues. The V end lost 0 bases, the J end lost 1 base, and 9 bases lay between the germline ends. The DNA for the CDR3 is TGCAGTGCTAGAGAGCGGGACCTTAACTATGGCTACACCTTC. It translates to CSARERDLNYGYTF.

This chain connects TRBV6-5 to TRBJ1-5, with D perhaps TRBD1 (6 bases). CDR1 and CDR2 (germline): MNHEY, SVGAGI. Trimming removed 4 bases from V and 4 bases from J, with 8 bases in between. The CDR3 has 13 residues. The CDR3: CASSSDRNQPQHF. The CDR3 DNA is TGTGCCAGCAGTTCGGACAGAAATCAGCCCCAGCATTTT.

This clonotype was seen more than once but under ten times. The chain combines TRBV3-1 with TRBJ2-7; D remains ambiguous. Trimming removed 0 bases at V and 2 bases at J, with 2 bases between. The CDR3 contains 12 residues. In germline, CDR1 is LGHDT, CDR2 YNNKEL (reference sequence). Written as DNA, the CDR3 is TGTGCCAGCAGCCAAGAAACCTACGAGCAGTACTTC. Protein sequence: CASSQETYEQYF.

The chain joins TRBV6-2 or TRBV6-3 to TRBJ2-5; 8 nucleotides agree with TRBD1. V dropped 6 bases and J dropped 5; count of bases not matched to a gene: 11. The CDR3 consists of 15 residues. Germline V gives CDR1 MNHEY, CDR2 SVGEGT. The CDR3 sequence is CASSRGQGLDETQYF. CDR3 DNA: TGTGCCAGCAGCCGCGGACAGGGCTTAGACGAGACCCAGTACTTC.

The chain joins TRBV7-9 to TRBJ2-1; no clear D gene. The CDR3 length is 13 residues. Trimming shortened V by 2 bases and J by 4 bases, and 6 bases separated the two germline ends. CDR1 and CDR2 from the germline V gene are SEHNR and FQNEAQ (reference sequence). CDR3 region: CASSLRSYNEQFF. The CDR3 coding sequence is TGTGCCAGCAGCTTAAGGTCGTACAATGAGCAGTTCTTC.

A few counts support this clonotype. The J gene is TRBJ2-2, the V gene TRBV7-2; the match to TRBD2 covers 13 bases. Looked up from germline, CDR1 is SGHTA and CDR2 is FQGNSA. V lost 4 bases, J lost 0 bases, and 2 bases stayed unmatched. This CDR3 has 17 residues. As DNA, the CDR3 is TGTGCCAGCAGCTCGACTAGCGGGGGGACGAACACCGGGGAGCTGTTTTTT. Its protein is CASSSTSGGTNTGELFF.

This clonotype was counted ten times or more. This rearrangement joins TRBV3-1 to TRBJ1-1; no clear D. Trimming took 1 base from V and 0 from J, leaving 6 bases between them. The CDR3 has 14 amino acids. Germline lookup yields CDR1 LGHDT and CDR2 YNNKEL (reference sequence). The CDR3 protein is CASSQAGMNTEAFF. The CDR3 nucleotides read TGTGCCAGCAGCCAAGCCGGGATGAACACTGAAGCTTTCTTT.

Only a few counts were recorded for this clonotype. The genes are TRBV20-1 and TRBJ2-2, with 9 bases fitting TRBD2. The CDR3 covers 17 residues. Germline trimming cut 3 bases from V and 7 bases from J; bases unmatched to any gene: 15. Looked up from germline, CDR1 is DFQATT and CDR2 is SNEGSKA (reference sequence). CDR3 protein: CSARIVGSGGLSGELFF. CDR3 DNA: TGCAGTGCTAGGATCGTCGGTAGCGGGGGCCTGAGCGGGGAGCTGTTTTTT.

The gene calls are TRBV6-5 and TRBJ2-7; D remains ambiguous. The CDR3 extends over 14 amino acids. Germline V gives CDR1 MNHEY, CDR2 SVGAGI. V dropped 2 bases and J dropped 3 bases, with 11 bases sitting between them. For the CDR3, the DNA is TGTGCCAGCAGTTACGGCGCAGCTTACTACGAGCAGTACTTC. Protein: CASSYGAAYYEQYF.

At least ten counts were recorded for this clonotype. This chain connects TRBV7-2 to TRBJ2-5, with no clear D. Trimming removed 5 bases from V and 5 bases from J, with 9 bases in between. From germline, CDR1 is SGHTA and CDR2 FQGNSA. The CDR3 spans 12 residues. The DNA of the CDR3 is TGTGCCAGCAGCCCGTATGATGAGACCCAGTACTTC. Protein sequence: CASSPYDETQYF.

This chain joins TRBV6-5 and TRBJ2-3; TRBD1 agrees at 9 bases. Germline V gene sequence: CDR1 MNHEY, CDR2 SVGAGI. After removal of 6 bases from V and 2 bases from J, the junction contained 15 bases not matched to a gene. CDR3 size: 18 residues. Here the CDR3 DNA reads TGTGCCAGCAGCGATACCGGGACAGGGCCACCTATCACAGATACGCAGTATTTT. This gives the protein CASSDTGTGPPITDTQYF.

The table lists this clonotype with a few counts. V and J are TRBV7-9 and TRBJ2-1; TRBD1 aligns across 7 bases. V gave up 4 bases and J gave up 0 bases; unmatched junction bases: 9. Per germline, CDR1 SEHNR and CDR2 FQNEAQ (reference sequence). The CDR3 is made up of 17 amino acids. CDR3 loop: CASSSGTATSSYNEQFF. The CDR3 DNA reads TGTGCCAGCAGCTCAGGGACAGCCACTAGCTCCTACAATGAGCAGTTCTTC.

This clonotype has only a few counts. The V call is TRBV9, the J call TRBJ1-1; D gene ambiguous. The ends were cut back, 0 bases at V and 4 bases at J, with 16 bases in the middle. The CDR3 sequence is 16 residues long. Per germline, CDR1 SGDLS and CDR2 YYNGEE. The CDR3 protein is CASSVVYRRFRTEAFF. CDR3 nucleotide sequence: TGTGCCAGCAGCGTAGTCTATCGCCGGTTTCGCACTGAAGCTTTCTTT.

This chain links TRBV2 with TRBJ2-1, with D possibly called TRBD1 or TRBD2 (5 bases each). V lost 4 bases, J lost 9 bases, and 7 bases lay in between. Germline V gives CDR1 SNHLY, CDR2 FYNNEI. The CDR3 length is 11 residues. CDR3 nucleotides: TGTGCCAGCAGTGGGGGGAGTGAGCAGTTCTTC. It is translated as CASSGGSEQFF.

This clonotype was counted a single time. The genes are TRBV5-1 and TRBJ2-3, with 10 bases identical to TRBD2. V lost 0 bases, J lost 4 bases, and 8 bases stayed unmatched. Germline CDR1 SGHRS, CDR2 YFSETQ. The CDR3 consists of 17 residues. The CDR3 spells CASSLAFTSGVADTQYF. CDR3 nucleotide sequence: TGCGCCAGCAGCTTGGCTTTTACTAGCGGGGTTGCAGATACGCAGTATTTT.

Regarding this clonotype: Given a much more abundant clone one base away, this may be a read error. The chain's CDR3 is CASSRFPHEQYF. CDR3 coding DNA: TGTGCCAGCAGCCGGTTCCCCCACGAGCAGTACTTC. The chain combines TRBV7-2 with TRBJ2-7; D is unclear. Germline V lookup: CDR1 SGHTA, CDR2 FQGNSA. V was pared by 5 bases and J by 5 bases, with 10 bases between. CDR3 length: 12 residues.

The genes are TRBV4-3 and TRBJ2-1, with TRBD1 identical over 8 bases. The CDR3 length is 16 residues. V lost 0 bases to trimming and J lost 9 bases; unmatched junction nucleotides: 10. In germline, CDR1 is LGHNA, CDR2 YSLEER. Here the CDR3 DNA reads TGCGCCAGCAGCCAAGATTCAGGGGGCGCGGTCAGTGAGCAGTTCTTC. It codes for CASSQDSGGAVSEQFF.

Only a few counts were recorded for this clonotype. The genes are TRBV29-1 and TRBJ2-3, with a weak D call TRBD2 (7 bases). Germline V CDR1 and CDR2: SQVTM, ANQGSEA. V shed 4 bases and J shed 1 base, with 12 bases lying between them. The CDR3 has 14 residues. The DNA for the CDR3 is TGCAGCGTTGGTGGGGGGGCTCGCACAGATACGCAGTATTTT. Amino acids: CSVGGGARTDTQYF.

The genes are TRBV5-1 and TRBJ1-1; no firm D call. This CDR3 comprises 14 residues. From germline, CDR1 is SGHRS and CDR2 YFSETQ. V was cut by 0 bases and J by 1 base, with 7 bases left in between. The CDR3 sequence is CASSLVGPNTEAFF. The DNA for the CDR3 is TGCGCCAGCAGCTTGGTAGGCCCGAACACTGAAGCTTTCTTT. The complete variable domain, with remaining parts taken from reference TRBV5-1 and TRBJ1-1, reads KAGVTQTPRYLIKTRGQQVTLSCSPISGHRSVSWYQQTPGQGLQFLFEYFSETQRNKGNFPGRFSGRQFSNSRSEMNVSTLELGDSALYLCASSLVGPNTEAFFGQGTRLTVV.

The chain combines TRBV28 with TRBJ2-2; 7 nucleotides align to TRBD1. Germline V gives CDR1 MDHEN, CDR2 SYDVKM. The CDR3 extends over 15 amino acids. Unmatched junction bases numbered 9, after V lost 6 bases and J lost 5 bases. The CDR3 nucleotides read TGTGCCAGCAGAGGTCACAGGGGAGATACCGGGGAGCTGTTTTTT. Its protein is CASRGHRGDTGELFF.

V is TRBV7-8 and J is TRBJ1-5; 8 positions agree with TRBD1. The V segment lost 6 bases and the J segment 0 bases; nucleotides outside the gene matches: 7. The CDR3 totals 16 residues. In germline, CDR1 is SGHVS, CDR2 FQNEAQ. CDR3 amino acids: CASSQGAGYSNQPQHF. DNA for the CDR3: TGTGCCAGCAGTCAGGGGGCGGGATATAGCAATCAGCCCCAGCATTTT.

This clonotype was seen only a few times. This chain uses TRBV20-1 with TRBJ2-5, with 7 bases fitting TRBD1. Germline-derived CDR1 and CDR2 are DFQATT and SNEGSKA (reference sequence). Unmatched junction bases numbered 5, after V lost 4 bases and J lost 6 bases. The CDR3 contains 12 residues. CDR3 sequence reads: CSAKRTGKTQYF. In DNA form, the CDR3 reads TGCAGTGCTAAAAGGACAGGAAAGACCCAGTACTTC.

The chain recombines TRBV5-4 with TRBJ2-1; D call uncertain. The CDR3 has 15 amino acids. Trimming shortened V by 4 bases and J by 6 bases, and 17 bases separated the two germline ends. CDR1 is SGHNT and CDR2 is YYREEE in the germline V gene (reference sequence). The CDR3 protein is CASSPAGSPGNEQFF. The CDR3 coding sequence is TGTGCCAGCAGCCCCGCCGGCTCACCGGGCAATGAGCAGTTCTTC.

This clonotype appeared a few times. The J gene is TRBJ1-4, the V gene TRBV12-3 or TRBV12-4; no definite D call. V lost 3 bases to trimming and J lost 5 bases, with 10 bases between them. The CDR3 runs to 14 residues. CDR3 in amino acids: CASSFEGRNEKLFF. The CDR3 DNA sequence: TGTGCCAGCAGTTTCGAGGGAAGGAATGAAAAACTGTTTTTT.

This clonotype appeared a few times. V usage is TRBV11-2 and J usage is TRBJ1-6; D is unresolved. This CDR3 is built from 14 residues. Between the trimmed V and J ends, which lost 7 bases and 11 bases, there was a span of 18 bases. Germline V gene sequence: CDR1 SGHAT, CDR2 FQNNGV. This chain's CDR3 is CASNTGSLGAPLHF. The CDR3 nucleotides are TGTGCCAGCAACACGGGCAGCTTGGGTGCACCCCTCCACTTT.

This clonotype was counted between two and nine times. The chain combines TRBV12-3 or TRBV12-4 with TRBJ1-5, with D perhaps TRBD1 (5 bases). The CDR3 runs 14 residues. V lost 6 bases to trimming and J lost 3 bases, with 12 bases between them. The CDR3 region is CASRSEGSNQPQHF. In DNA, the CDR3 is TGTGCCAGCAGGTCCGAGGGGTCCAATCAGCCCCAGCATTTT.

This clonotype has ten or more counts. This clone may be a read error of a much larger clone one base away. V usage is TRBV5-1 and J usage is TRBJ2-5; no clear D. Trimming stripped 0 bases from V and 7 bases from J, with 4 bases between. The CDR3 totals 11 residues. Germline CDR1 reads SGHRS; CDR2 reads YFSETQ. CDR3 sequence (DNA): TGCGCCAGCAGCTTGGAAGTGACCCAGTACTTC. This sequence encodes CASSLEVTQYF.

This clonotype was observed a handful of times. This chain links TRBV30 with TRBJ1-2; tentative D call: TRBD1 (6 bases). The CDR3 contains 15 residues. Germline V gives CDR1 GTSNPN, CDR2 SVGIG (reference sequence). V lost 3 bases, J lost 0 bases, and 14 bases lay in between. CDR3 sequence reads: CAWRATGQANYGYTF. For the CDR3, the DNA is TGTGCCTGGAGGGCGACAGGCCAAGCTAACTATGGCTACACCTTC.

This chain uses TRBV12-3 or TRBV12-4 with TRBJ1-1; the D is unclear. V shed 5 bases and J shed 2 bases, with 12 bases lying between them. The CDR3 loop spans 14 amino acids. For the CDR3, the DNA is TGTGCCAGCAGTACCCTAACGAAAAACACTGAAGCTTTCTTT. It codes for CASSTLTKNTEAFF.

This clonotype occurred many times. This sequence joins TRBV5-4 and TRBJ2-1; D is ambiguous. CDR3 length equals 15 residues. V was clipped by 4 bases and J by 8 bases, with 19 bases between them. CDR1 and CDR2 from the germline V gene are SGHNT and YYREEE (reference sequence). For the CDR3, the DNA is TGTGCCAGCAGCCGGGCCTCGGTAGGTGGCGATGAGCAGTTCTTC. This encodes CASSRASVGGDEQFF.